The clone carrying this T cell receptor (beta chain) occurred once. Method: immunoSEQ multiplex PCR; TCRdb's copy keeps in-frame clones and lacks some. The table has approximately 200,000 clones, 85% to 90% seen once; the top ten hold about 3%. Germline assignment: CDR1 MDHEN and CDR2 SYDVKM. V lost 1 base to trimming and J lost 0 bases, with 18 bases between them. The CDR3 extends over 19 amino acids. The sample belongs to a study of cytomegalovirus exposure and HLA in healthy donors. Study-wide context: According to later analysis, the same platform produced the approximately 130 validation and several hundred first-cohort repertoires.

Sequencing was performed on PBMCs. The sequence was obtained from a woman aged 18-29 years in good health and CMV-seronegative. The rearrangement uses TRBV28 and TRBJ2-2, with D perhaps matching TRBD1 (7 bases). The CDR3 spells CASSLSRWGDSANTGELFF. For the CDR3, the DNA is TGTGCCAGCAGTTTATCTAGATGGGGGGACAGCGCGAACACCGGGGAGCTGTTTTTT.